The sequence of this TCR beta chain was determined in a study of OX40 agonist ivuxolimab in advanced cancers. At the level of the study: Recorded diagnoses for dose-escalation patients were hepatocellular carcinoma, melanoma, renal cell or head and neck cancer. Findings and limits, study-wide: Averaging showed that CD8+ T cells had more expanded clones than CD4+ did. CD4+ and CD8+ blood T cells expanded clonally by week 6 at 0.1 to 3.0 mg/kg.

Points on this clone: As yet, its antigen is unknown.

The CDR3 consists of 17 residues. V was clipped by 0 bases and J by 6 bases; unmatched bases: 7. CDR1 is SGHDT and CDR2 is YYEEEE in the germline V gene. Libraries were prepared by immunoSEQ multiplex PCR; TCRdb keeps only in-frame clonotypes and omits some of them. The sample contains tens of thousands of clones, 85% to 90% of which appear only once. Sequencing was performed on CD4+ or CD8+ T cells sorted from blood, taken in a trial of the OX40 agonist ivuxolimab. This clonotype was obtained from an adult with an advanced solid tumor such as melanoma, head and neck, liver or kidney cancer. The chain employs TRBV5-6 and TRBJ2-2; TRBD2 matches 11 bases. The chain's CDR3 is CASSLEGLAETSGELFF. For the CDR3, the DNA is TGTGCCAGCAGCTTGGAGGGACTAGCGGAGACCTCCGGGGAGCTGTTTTTT.